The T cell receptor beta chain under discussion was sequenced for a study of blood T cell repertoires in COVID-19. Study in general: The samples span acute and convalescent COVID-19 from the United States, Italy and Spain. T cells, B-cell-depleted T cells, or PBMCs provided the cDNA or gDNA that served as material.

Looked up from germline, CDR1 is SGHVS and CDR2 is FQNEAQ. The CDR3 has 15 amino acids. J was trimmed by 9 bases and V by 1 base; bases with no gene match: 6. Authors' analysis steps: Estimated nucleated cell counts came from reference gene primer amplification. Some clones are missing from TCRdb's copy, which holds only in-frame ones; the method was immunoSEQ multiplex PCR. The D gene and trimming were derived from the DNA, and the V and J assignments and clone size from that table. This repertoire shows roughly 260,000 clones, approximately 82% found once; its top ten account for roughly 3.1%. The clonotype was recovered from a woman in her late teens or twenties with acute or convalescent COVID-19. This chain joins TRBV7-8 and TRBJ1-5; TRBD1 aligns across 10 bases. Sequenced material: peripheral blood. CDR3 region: CASSLGDRGLWPQHF. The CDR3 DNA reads TGTGCCAGCAGCTTAGGGGACAGGGGCTTATGGCCCCAGCATTTT.